The clone carrying this T cell receptor beta chain was detected a few times. The antigen remains unidentified. The entry originates in a study of T cell repertoires in cytomegalovirus infection. TCRdb analysed the reads with MiXCR anew, one entry per CDR3 protein. This table has roughly 310,000 distinct CDR3 sequences, roughly 17% appearing once. Overall study results and limits: The ex vivo response was dominated by HLA-C-restricted CMV-specific TCR beta clonotypes.

The source is a human donor in good health (CMV status not recorded). Some clones in this sample may be carry-over from other donors' samples. The specimen was PBMCs.

This CDR3 reads CASSYGAAGYNSPLHF. The CDR3 region has the DNA TGTGCCAGCAGTTACGGGGCGGCGGGATATAATTCACCCCTCCACTTT. The chain links TRBV6-6 to TRBJ1-6; D may be TRBD1 (5 bases). Germline V CDR1 and CDR2: MNHNY, SVGAGI (reference sequence). V shed 2 bases and J shed 4 bases, with 12 bases lying between them. The CDR3 sequence is 16 residues long.